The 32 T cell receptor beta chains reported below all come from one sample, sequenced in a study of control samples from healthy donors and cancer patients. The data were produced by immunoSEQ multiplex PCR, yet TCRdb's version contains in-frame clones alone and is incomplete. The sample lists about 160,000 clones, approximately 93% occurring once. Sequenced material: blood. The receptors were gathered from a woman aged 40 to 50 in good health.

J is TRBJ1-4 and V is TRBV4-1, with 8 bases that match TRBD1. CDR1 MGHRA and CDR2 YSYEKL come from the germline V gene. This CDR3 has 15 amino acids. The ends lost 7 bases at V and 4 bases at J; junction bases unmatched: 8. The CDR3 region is CASTRTGTGNEKLFF. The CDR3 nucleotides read TGCGCCAGCACCAGGACAGGGACCGGTAATGAAAAACTGTTTTTT.

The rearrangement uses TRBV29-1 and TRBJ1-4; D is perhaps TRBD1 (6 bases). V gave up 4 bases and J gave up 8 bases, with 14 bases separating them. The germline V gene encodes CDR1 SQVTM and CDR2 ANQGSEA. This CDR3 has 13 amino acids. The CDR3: CSVARQGREKLFF. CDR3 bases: TGCAGCGTTGCCCGCCAGGGGAGAGAAAAACTGTTTTTT.

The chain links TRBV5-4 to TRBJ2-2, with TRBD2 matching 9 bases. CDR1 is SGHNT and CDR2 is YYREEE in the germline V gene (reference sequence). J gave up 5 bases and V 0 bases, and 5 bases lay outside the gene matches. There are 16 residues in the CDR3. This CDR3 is CASSLGGSGRTGELFF. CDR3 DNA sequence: TGTGCCAGCAGCTTGGGAGGTAGCGGGAGAACCGGGGAGCTGTTTTTT.

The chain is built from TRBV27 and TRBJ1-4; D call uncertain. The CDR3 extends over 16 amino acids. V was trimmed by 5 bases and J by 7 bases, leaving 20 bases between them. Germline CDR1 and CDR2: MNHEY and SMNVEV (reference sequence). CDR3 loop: CASSPYAGSLGEKLFF. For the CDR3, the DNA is TGTGCCAGCAGTCCCTACGCCGGCAGTTTAGGTGAAAAACTGTTTTTT. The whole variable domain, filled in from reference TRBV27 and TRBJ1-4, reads EAQVTQNPRYLITVTGKKLTVTCSQNMNHEYMSWYRQDPGLGLRQIYYSMNVEVTDKGDVPEGYKVSRKEKRNFPLILESPSPNQTSLYFCASSPYAGSLGEKLFFGSGTQLSVL.

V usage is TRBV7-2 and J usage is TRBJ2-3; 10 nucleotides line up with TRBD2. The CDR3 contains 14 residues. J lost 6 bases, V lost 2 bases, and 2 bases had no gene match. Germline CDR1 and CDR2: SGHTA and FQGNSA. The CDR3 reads CASSLLAGADTQYF. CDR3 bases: TGTGCCAGCAGCTTACTAGCGGGAGCGGATACGCAGTATTTT.

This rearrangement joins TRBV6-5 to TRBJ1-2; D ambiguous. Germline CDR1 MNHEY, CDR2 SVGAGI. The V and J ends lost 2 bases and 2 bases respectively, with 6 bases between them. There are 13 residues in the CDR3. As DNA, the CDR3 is TGTGCCAGCAGTTACCGGGTGAACTATGGCTACACCTTC. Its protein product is CASSYRVNYGYTF.

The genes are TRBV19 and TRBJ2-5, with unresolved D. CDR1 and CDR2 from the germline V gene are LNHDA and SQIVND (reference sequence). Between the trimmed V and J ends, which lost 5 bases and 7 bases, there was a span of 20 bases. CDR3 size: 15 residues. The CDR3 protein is CASSANYHLFGTQYF. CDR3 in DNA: TGTGCCAGTAGTGCCAACTACCACCTATTCGGGACCCAGTACTTC.

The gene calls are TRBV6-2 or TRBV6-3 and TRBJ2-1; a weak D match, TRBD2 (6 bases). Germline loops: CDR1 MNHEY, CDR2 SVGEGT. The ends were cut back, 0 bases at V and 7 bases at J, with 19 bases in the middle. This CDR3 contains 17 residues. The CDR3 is CASSYSTGRLVGNEQFF. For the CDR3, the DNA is TGTGCCAGCAGTTACTCGACTGGTAGACTAGTGGGGAATGAGCAGTTCTTC.

In nucleotides, the CDR3 is TGTGCCAGCAGGACAGGGAATTCACCCCTCCACTTT. Amino acid sequence: CASRTGNSPLHF. The chain has TRBV6-5 and TRBJ1-6; 7 bases map to TRBD1. Trimming took 6 bases from V and 7 from J; bases not matched to a gene: 0. The CDR3 is 12 residues long. Germline loops: CDR1 MNHEY, CDR2 SVGAGI.

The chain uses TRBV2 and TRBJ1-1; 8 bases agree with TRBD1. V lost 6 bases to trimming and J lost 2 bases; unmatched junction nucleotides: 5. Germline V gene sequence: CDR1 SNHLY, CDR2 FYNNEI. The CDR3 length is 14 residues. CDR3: CASRLDRANTEAFF. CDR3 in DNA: TGTGCCAGCAGATTGGACAGGGCTAACACTGAAGCTTTCTTT.

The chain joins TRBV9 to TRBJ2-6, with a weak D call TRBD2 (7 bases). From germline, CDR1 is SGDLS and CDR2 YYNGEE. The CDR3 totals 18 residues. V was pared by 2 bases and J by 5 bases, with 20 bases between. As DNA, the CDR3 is TGTGCCAGCAGCGTTTCTAGGGAGGGGGTGAGAAGGGCCAACGTCCTGACTTTC. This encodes CASSVSREGVRRANVLTF.

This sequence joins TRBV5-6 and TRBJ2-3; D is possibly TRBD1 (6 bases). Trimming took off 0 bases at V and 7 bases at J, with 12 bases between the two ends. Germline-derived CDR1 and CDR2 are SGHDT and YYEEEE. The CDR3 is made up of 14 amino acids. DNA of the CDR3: TGTGCCAGCAGCTTGGACAGGGTAGGCAATACGCAGTATTTT. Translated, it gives CASSLDRVGNTQYF.

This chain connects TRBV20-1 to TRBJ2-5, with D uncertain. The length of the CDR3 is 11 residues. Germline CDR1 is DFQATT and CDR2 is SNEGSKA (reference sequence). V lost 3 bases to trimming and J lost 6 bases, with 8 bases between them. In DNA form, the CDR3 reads TGCAGTGCTAGGCAATCTCAGACCCAGTACTTC. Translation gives CSARQSQTQYF.

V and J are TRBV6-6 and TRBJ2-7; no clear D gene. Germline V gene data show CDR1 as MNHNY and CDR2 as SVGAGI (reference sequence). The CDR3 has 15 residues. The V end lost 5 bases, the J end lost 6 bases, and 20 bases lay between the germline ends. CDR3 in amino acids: CASSPGSSPASEQYF. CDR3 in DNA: TGTGCCAGCAGTCCCGGATCATCCCCCGCGTCCGAGCAGTACTTC.

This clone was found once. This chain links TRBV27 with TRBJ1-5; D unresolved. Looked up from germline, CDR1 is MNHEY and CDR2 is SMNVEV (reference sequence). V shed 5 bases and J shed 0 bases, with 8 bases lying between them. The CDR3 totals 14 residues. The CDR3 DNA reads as TGTGCCAGCAGTCCCCGGTTTAGCAATCAGCCCCAGCATTTT. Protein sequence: CASSPRFSNQPQHF.

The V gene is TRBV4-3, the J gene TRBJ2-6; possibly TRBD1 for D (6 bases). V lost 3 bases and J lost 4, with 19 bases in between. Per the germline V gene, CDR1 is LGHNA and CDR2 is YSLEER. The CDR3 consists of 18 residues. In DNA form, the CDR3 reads TGCGCCAGCAGCCACCGCCCTTTTGGGGGCTCAGGGGCCAACGTCCTGACTTTC. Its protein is CASSHRPFGGSGANVLTF.

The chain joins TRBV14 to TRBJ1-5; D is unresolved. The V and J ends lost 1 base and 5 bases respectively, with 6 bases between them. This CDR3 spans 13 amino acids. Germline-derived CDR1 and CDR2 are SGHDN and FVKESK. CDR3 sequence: CASSQGQYQPQHF. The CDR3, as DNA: TGTGCCAGCAGCCAAGGACAATATCAGCCCCAGCATTTT.

The CDR3 DNA follows: TGTGCCAGCAGCTTAATCCGGGGAGTGAAGCTGTTTTTT. Translating gives CASSLIRGVKLFF. The chain couples TRBV7-9 to TRBJ1-4, with D unclear. Germline loops: CDR1 SEHNR, CDR2 FQNEAQ (reference sequence). This CDR3 contains 13 residues. V was clipped by 2 bases and J by 14 bases, with 15 bases between them.

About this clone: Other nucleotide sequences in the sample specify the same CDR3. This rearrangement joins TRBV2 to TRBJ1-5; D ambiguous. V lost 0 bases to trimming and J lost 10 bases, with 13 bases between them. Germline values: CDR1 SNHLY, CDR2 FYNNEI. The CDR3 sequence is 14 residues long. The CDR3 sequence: CASSEAVLLQPQHF. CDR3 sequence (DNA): TGTGCCAGCAGTGAAGCCGTGCTACTTCAACCCCAGCATTTT. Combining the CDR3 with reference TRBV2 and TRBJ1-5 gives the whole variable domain EPEVTQTPSHQVTQMGQEVILRCVPISNHLYFYWYRQILGQKVEFLVSFYNNEISEKSEIFDDQFSVERPDGSNFTLKIRSTKLEDSAMYFCASSEAVLLQPQHFGDGTRLSIL.

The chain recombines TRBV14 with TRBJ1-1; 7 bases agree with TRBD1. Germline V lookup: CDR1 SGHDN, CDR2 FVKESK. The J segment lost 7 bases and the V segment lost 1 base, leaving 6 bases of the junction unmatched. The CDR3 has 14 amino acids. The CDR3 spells CASSQAHGTVEAFF. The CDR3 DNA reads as TGTGCCAGCAGCCAAGCCCATGGGACAGTTGAAGCTTTCTTT.

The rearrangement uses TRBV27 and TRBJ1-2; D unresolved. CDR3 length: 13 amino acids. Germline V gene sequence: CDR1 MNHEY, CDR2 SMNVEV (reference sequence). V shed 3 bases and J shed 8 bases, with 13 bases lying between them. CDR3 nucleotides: TGTGCCAGCAGTTTCCGGGAGGGAAAGGGCTACACCTTC. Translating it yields CASSFREGKGYTF.

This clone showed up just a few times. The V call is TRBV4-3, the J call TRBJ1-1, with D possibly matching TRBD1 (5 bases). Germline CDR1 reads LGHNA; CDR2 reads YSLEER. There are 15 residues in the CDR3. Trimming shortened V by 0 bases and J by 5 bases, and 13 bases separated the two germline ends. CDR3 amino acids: CASSQDLGGTTEAFF. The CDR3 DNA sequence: TGCGCCAGCAGCCAAGATCTGGGGGGGACGACTGAAGCTTTCTTT.

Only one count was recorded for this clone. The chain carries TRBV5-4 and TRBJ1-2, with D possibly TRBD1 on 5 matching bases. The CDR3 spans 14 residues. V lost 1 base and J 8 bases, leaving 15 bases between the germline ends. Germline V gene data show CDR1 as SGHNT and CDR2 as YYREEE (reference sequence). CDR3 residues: CASSLFGASYGYTF. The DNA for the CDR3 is TGTGCCAGCAGCTTGTTTGGGGCGTCCTACGGCTACACCTTC.

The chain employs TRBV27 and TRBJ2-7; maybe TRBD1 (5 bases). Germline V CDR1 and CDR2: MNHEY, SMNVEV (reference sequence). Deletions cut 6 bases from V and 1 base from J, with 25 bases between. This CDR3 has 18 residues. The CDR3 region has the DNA TGTGCCAGCAGCACCCCCGCTGACAGCACCTTTCCTTCCTACGAGCAGTACTTC. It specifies CASSTPADSTFPSYEQYF.

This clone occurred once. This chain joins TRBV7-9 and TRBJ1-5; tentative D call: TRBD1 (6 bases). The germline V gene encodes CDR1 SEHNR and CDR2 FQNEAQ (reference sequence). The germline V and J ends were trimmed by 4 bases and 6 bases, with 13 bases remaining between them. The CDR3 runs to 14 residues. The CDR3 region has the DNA TGTGCCAGCAGCTCCCACAGGGACACTCAGCCCCAGCATTTT. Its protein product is CASSSHRDTQPQHF.

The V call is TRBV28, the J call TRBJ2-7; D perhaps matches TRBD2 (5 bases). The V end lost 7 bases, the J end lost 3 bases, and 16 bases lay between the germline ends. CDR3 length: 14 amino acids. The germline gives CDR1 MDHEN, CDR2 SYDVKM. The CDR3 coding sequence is TGTGCCAGCAAGTTTTTGGGCGGGCTCTACGAGCAGTACTTC. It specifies CASKFLGGLYEQYF.

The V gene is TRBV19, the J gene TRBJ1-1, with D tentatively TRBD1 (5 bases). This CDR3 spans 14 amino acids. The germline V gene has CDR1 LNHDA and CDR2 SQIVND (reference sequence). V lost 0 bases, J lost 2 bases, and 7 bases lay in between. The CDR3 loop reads CASSIDRDNTEAFF. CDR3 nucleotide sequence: TGTGCCAGTAGTATAGACAGGGATAACACTGAAGCTTTCTTT.

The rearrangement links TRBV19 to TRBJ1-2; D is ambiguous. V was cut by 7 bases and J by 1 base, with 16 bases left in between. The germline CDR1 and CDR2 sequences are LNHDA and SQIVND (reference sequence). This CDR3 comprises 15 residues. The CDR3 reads CASTPGRRGNYGYTF. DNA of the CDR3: TGTGCCAGTACCCCGGGGAGGCGGGGTAACTATGGCTACACCTTC.

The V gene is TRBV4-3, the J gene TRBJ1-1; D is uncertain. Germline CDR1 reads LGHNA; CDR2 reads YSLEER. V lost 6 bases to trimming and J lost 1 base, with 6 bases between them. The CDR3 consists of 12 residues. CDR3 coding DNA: TGCGCCAGCAGTTGGGGGAACACTGAAGCTTTCTTT. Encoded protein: CASSWGNTEAFF.

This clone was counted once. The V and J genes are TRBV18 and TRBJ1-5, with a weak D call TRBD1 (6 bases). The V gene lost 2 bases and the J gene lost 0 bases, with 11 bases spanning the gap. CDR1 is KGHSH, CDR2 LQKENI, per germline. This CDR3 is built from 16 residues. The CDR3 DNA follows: TGTGCCAGCTCACCAGGGACACTCTATAGCAATCAGCCCCAGCATTTT. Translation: CASSPGTLYSNQPQHF.

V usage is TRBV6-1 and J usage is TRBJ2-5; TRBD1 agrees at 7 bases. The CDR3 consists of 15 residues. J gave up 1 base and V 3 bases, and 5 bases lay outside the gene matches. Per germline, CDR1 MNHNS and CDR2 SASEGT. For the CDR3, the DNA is TGTGCCAGCAGTGACCTAGGACAGGTCCAAGAGACCCAGTACTTC. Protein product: CASSDLGQVQETQYF.

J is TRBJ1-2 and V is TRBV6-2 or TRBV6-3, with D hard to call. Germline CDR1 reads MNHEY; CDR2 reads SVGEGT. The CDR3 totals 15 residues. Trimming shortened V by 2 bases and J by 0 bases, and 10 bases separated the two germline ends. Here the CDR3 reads CASSYPGSSNYGYTF. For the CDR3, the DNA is TGTGCCAGCAGTTACCCGGGGAGCTCTAACTATGGCTACACCTTC.